These 9 T cell receptor beta chains were all obtained from the same sample, sequenced in a study of T cell clonality in common variable immunodeficiency. TCRdb's table, derived via immunoSEQ multiplex PCR, lists solely in-frame clones and lacks some. The data show some 40,000 clones, with none appearing a single time. The specimen sequenced was peripheral blood mononuclear cells. These TCRs come from a person between 18 and 75 years old in good health.

This clone was counted ten times or more. From the germline J gene comes the end of the CDR3, since the read stops 3 residues before it. V usage is TRBV3-1 (or the pseudogene TRBV3-2) and J usage is TRBJ2-7; the match to TRBD2 covers 11 bases. The CDR3 extends over 15 amino acids. Germline V gene sequence: CDR1 LGHDT, CDR2 YNNKEL (reference sequence). V lost 4 bases to trimming and J lost 1 base; unmatched junction nucleotides: 3. The CDR3 here is CASSPRTSGSYEQYF. The sequenced part of the CDR3 DNA is TGTGCCAGCAGCCCCCGGACTAGCGGGTCCTACGAG.

This clone has a count of ten or more. The CDR3 is cut off 3 residues early in the read; its end comes from the germline J gene. This chain uses TRBV7-8 with TRBJ2-7; 9 positions match TRBD1. V shed 6 bases, J shed 4 bases, and the junction held 10 bases outside the gene matches. The germline gives CDR1 SGHVS, CDR2 FQNEAQ. The CDR3 is made up of 15 amino acids. The CDR3 loop reads CASRADRGQIYEQYF. The sequenced CDR3 bases are TGTGCCAGCAGAGCGGACAGGGGCCAAATTTACGAG.

In its sample, this clone was seen many times. The missing CDR3 end, 3 residues past where the read stops, is filled in from the germline J gene. J is TRBJ2-7 and V is TRBV20-1; TRBD1 matches 8 bases. V was pared by 3 bases and J by 3 bases, with 4 bases of the junction left unmatched. Germline CDR1 reads DFQATT; CDR2 reads SNEGSKA (reference sequence). The CDR3 has 13 amino acids. Incomplete CDR3 DNA: TGCAGTGCTAGGGAGGACAGGGACTACGAG. Translation gives CSAREDRDYE. The whole CDR3 sequence reads CSAREDRDYEQYF.

In its sample, this clone was seen many times. The read ends 3 residues shy of where the CDR3 ends; the end is completed using the germline J gene. The chain is built from TRBV10-3 and TRBJ2-1; 8 positions match TRBD2. The V and J ends lost 4 bases and 5 bases, in that order; junction bases with no gene match: 7. CDR1 is ENHRY, CDR2 SYGVKD, per germline. The CDR3 has 15 amino acids. Partial CDR3 DNA: TGTGCCATCAGTGTGGGTAGCGGGGTAAACAATGAG. This sequence encodes CAISVGSGVNNE. The complete CDR3 protein is CAISVGSGVNNEQFF.

This clone was recorded many times. The junction and the germline gene differ at one end; a read error may be behind it. Coverage ceases 3 residues before the CDR3 finishes, and the germline J gene fills in the end. This rearrangement joins TRBV20-1 to TRBJ2-5; no clear D gene. The germline gives CDR1 DFQATT, CDR2 SNEGSKA (reference sequence). This CDR3 is built from 16 residues. CDR3 bases read: TGCAGTGCTAGAGATCGCCCTGGGCAGGATCAAGGGACC. Protein sequence: CSARDRPGQDQGT. The entire CDR3 is CSARDRPGQDQGTQYF.

This clone was counted ten times or more. The CDR3 loop is CASHFLAGGRGEQYF. The DNA read from the CDR3 is TGCGCCAGCCACTTTCTAGCGGGAGGAAGGGGCGAG. V and J are TRBV5-1 and TRBJ2-7; TRBD2 aligns across 11 bases. The read gets to within 3 residues of the CDR3 end, and the germline J gene fills in the rest. Germline V gene sequence: CDR1 SGHRS, CDR2 YFSETQ. The V segment lost 7 bases and the J segment 6 bases; nucleotides outside the gene matches: 12. The CDR3 extends over 15 amino acids. Together with reference TRBV5-1 and TRBJ2-7, the CDR3 gives the full variable domain: KAGVTQTPRYLIKTRGQQVTLSCSPISGHRSVSWYQQTPGQGLQFLFEYFSETQRNKGNFPGRFSGRQFSNSRSEMNVSTLELGDSALYLCASHFLAGGRGEQYFGPGTRLTVT.

The sample holds many counts of this clone. The missing CDR3 end, 3 residues past where the read stops, is filled in from the germline J gene. This rearrangement joins TRBV4-1 to TRBJ2-7; 7 bases map to TRBD1. The CDR3 has 13 amino acids. Germline CDR1 and CDR2: MGHRA and YSYEKL. After removal of 5 bases from V and 6 bases from J, the junction contained 7 bases not matched to a gene. The CDR3 loop is CASSSYDRVEQYF. The DNA read from the CDR3 is TGCGCCAGCAGCTCGTATGACAGGGTCGAG.

This clone came up many times. The read falls 3 residues short of the CDR3 end, and the missing part is taken from the germline J gene. The chain carries TRBV19 and TRBJ1-4; D may be TRBD1 (6 bases). The CDR3 has 15 amino acids. Trimming stripped 8 bases from V and 8 bases from J, with 21 bases between. CDR1 LNHDA and CDR2 SQIVND come from the germline V gene (reference sequence). Incomplete CDR3 DNA: TGTGCCAGTTCCCCAAGGGGGAAAGATGGCGAAAAA. Encoded protein: CASSPRGKDGEK. The whole CDR3 reads CASSPRGKDGEKLFF.

This clone was seen ten or more times. The DNA ends 3 residues before the CDR3 does, and the rest of the CDR3 is filled in from the germline J gene. This chain links TRBV27 with TRBJ1-4; 7 bases line up with TRBD1. J gave up 8 bases and V 6 bases, and 12 bases lay outside the gene matches. CDR3 length: 15 amino acids. Germline assignment: CDR1 MNHEY and CDR2 SMNVEV (reference sequence). CDR3 DNA (partial): TGTGCCAGCAGGCAACAGGGGTTGGGTAGGGAAAAA. This encodes CASRQQGLGREK. The full CDR3 protein is CASRQQGLGREKLFF.